Each of the 27 T cell receptor beta chains below was sequenced from the same sample in a study of radiation and T cells in renal cell carcinoma. Sequencing used immunoSEQ multiplex PCR; TCRdb keeps in-frame clones, though not all of them. This table holds approximately 150,000 clones, 75% to 90% found once. The time point: baseline pretreatment blood. Treatment denoted: 15 Gy SBRT to primary tumor, nephrectomy 4 weeks later. Specimen: blood, collected from a patient whose treatment included radiotherapy and nephrectomy. The receptors shown here come from a woman aged 45-60 years with renal cell carcinoma.

The V and J genes are TRBV4-2 and TRBJ2-3; D might be TRBD1 (6 bases). V dropped 3 bases and J dropped 2 bases, with 15 bases sitting between them. Germline lookup yields CDR1 LGHNA and CDR2 YNFKEQ. This CDR3 region has 16 residues. CDR3 protein: CASSQLTQGSTDTQYF. CDR3 coding DNA: TGTGCCAGCAGCCAGCTCACCCAGGGGTCCACAGATACGCAGTATTTT.

The chain combines TRBV6-5 with TRBJ2-5, with D tentatively TRBD1 or TRBD2 (6 bases each). CDR3 size: 16 residues. The V end was cut by 4 bases, the J end by 4 bases, with 19 bases between. CDR1 is MNHEY and CDR2 is SVGAGI in the germline V gene. CDR3 sequence reads: CASSSKRWGAPETQYF. The CDR3 DNA sequence: TGTGCCAGCAGTTCAAAGCGGTGGGGGGCCCCAGAGACCCAGTACTTC.

In DNA form, the CDR3 reads TGCGCCAGCAGCCAAGAAGGTCAGCAGGGAAAGAAGTACTTC. Translating gives CASSQEGQQGKKYF. The chain links TRBV4-3 to TRBJ2-7; maybe TRBD1 (5 bases). CDR3 length: 14 amino acids. Deletions cut 0 bases from V and 11 bases from J, with 17 bases between. From germline, CDR1 is LGHNA and CDR2 YSLEER.

This chain joins TRBV28 and TRBJ2-6; D remains ambiguous. Germline CDR1 reads MDHEN; CDR2 reads SYDVKM. The V end lost 5 bases, the J end lost 0 bases, and 8 bases lay between the germline ends. The CDR3 has 15 residues. CDR3 nucleotides: TGTGCCAGCAGTCTAGTAAACTCTGGGGCCAACGTCCTGACTTTC. It yields the protein CASSLVNSGANVLTF.

The chain couples TRBV7-2 to TRBJ2-3, with a tentative D call TRBD1 (6 bases). V was trimmed by 2 bases and J by 0 bases, leaving 9 bases between them. Germline V gene data show CDR1 as SGHTA and CDR2 as FQGNSA. The CDR3 extends over 15 amino acids. Written as DNA, the CDR3 is TGTGCCAGCAGCTTATTCGGACAGAGCACAGATACGCAGTATTTT. Encoded protein: CASSLFGQSTDTQYF. Variable domain in full (rest from reference TRBV7-2 and TRBJ2-3): GAGVSQSPSNKVTEKGKDVELRCDPISGHTALYWYRQSLGQGLEFLIYFQGNSAPDKSGLPSDRFSAERTGGSVSTLTIQRTQQEDSAVYLCASSLFGQSTDTQYFGPGTRLTVL.

The genes are TRBV4-3 and TRBJ1-1; D gene unclear. From germline, CDR1 is LGHNA and CDR2 YSLEER. This CDR3 has 13 amino acids. V was pared by 3 bases and J by 11 bases, with 16 bases between. The DNA for the CDR3 is TGCGCCAGCAGCCAGATGGAGGGAGTAGCGGCTTTCTTT. Protein product: CASSQMEGVAAFF.

The CDR3 DNA reads as TGTGCCAGCAGCCGGACAGGGCCTAGCTATGGCTACACCTTC. This encodes CASSRTGPSYGYTF. This sequence joins TRBV27 and TRBJ1-2, with 8 bases that match TRBD1. V dropped 6 bases and J dropped 4; count of bases not matched to a gene: 7. This CDR3 is built from 14 residues. Germline V gene sequence: CDR1 MNHEY, CDR2 SMNVEV (reference sequence).

In its sample, this clone was seen a few times. The V call is TRBV6-5, the J call TRBJ1-1, with D possibly matching TRBD1 (6 bases). V was shortened by 7 bases and J by 0 bases, with 12 bases between the two germline ends. CDR3 length: 14 residues. Looked up from germline, CDR1 is MNHEY and CDR2 is SVGAGI. CDR3 sequence: CASTKGQMNTEAFF. The CDR3, as DNA: TGTGCCAGCACTAAAGGACAGATGAACACTGAAGCTTTCTTT.

This clone was seen just once. The chain couples TRBV10-3 to TRBJ1-4; D gene unclear. V was clipped by 0 bases and J by 8 bases, with 7 bases between them. This CDR3 contains 13 residues. Per germline, CDR1 ENHRY and CDR2 SYGVKD. The DNA of the CDR3 is TGTGCCATCAGTGAGTCTCTGGGCGAAAAACTGTTTTTT. Its protein is CAISESLGEKLFF.

This clone has a single count. This chain links TRBV30 with TRBJ1-2; D remains ambiguous. This CDR3 has 13 residues. V lost 3 bases and J lost 8, with 16 bases in between. Germline-derived CDR1 and CDR2 are GTSNPN and SVGIG (reference sequence). CDR3 protein: CAWSFQGGEGYTF. Written as DNA, the CDR3 is TGTGCCTGGAGCTTTCAAGGTGGTGAAGGCTACACCTTC.

This clone occurred a few times. CDR3 DNA: TGTGCCAGCAGCGGACAAAAGAATCAGCCCCAGCATTTT. Protein sequence: CASSGQKNQPQHF. This chain joins TRBV2 and TRBJ1-5, with D possibly being TRBD1 (5 bases). The CDR3 is 13 residues long. The germline V gene encodes CDR1 SNHLY and CDR2 FYNNEI. V gave up 6 bases and J gave up 4 bases, with 10 bases separating them.

The V call is TRBV10-2, the J call TRBJ2-3, with 9 bases that match TRBD2. Germline CDR1 reads WSHSY; CDR2 reads SAAADI. The CDR3 is made up of 15 amino acids. The V and J ends lost 7 bases and 0 bases, in that order; junction bases with no gene match: 5. CDR3 in amino acids: CASIPTSGSTDTQYF. The CDR3 coding sequence is TGCGCCAGCATCCCGACTAGCGGAAGCACAGATACGCAGTATTTT.

CDR3 amino acids: CASSWDPNSYNEQFF. The CDR3 nucleotides read TGCGCCAGCAGCTGGGACCCCAACTCCTACAATGAGCAGTTCTTC. The chain recombines TRBV5-1 with TRBJ2-1, with D perhaps given as TRBD1 or TRBD2 (5 bases each). The germline V and J ends were trimmed by 3 bases and 0 bases, with 10 bases remaining between them. The V gene's germline CDR1 is SGHRS and CDR2 YFSETQ. This CDR3 is built from 15 residues.

The chain links TRBV18 to TRBJ1-5, with a tentative D call TRBD1 (6 bases). This CDR3 is 15 amino acids long. V lost 2 bases and J lost 9, with 17 bases in between. The germline gives CDR1 KGHSH, CDR2 LQKENI. This CDR3 is CASSPGGPGLMPQHF. The CDR3 nucleotides are TGTGCCAGCTCACCAGGGGGGCCCGGTCTAATGCCCCAGCATTTT.

V and J are TRBV2 and TRBJ2-5; 9 nucleotides align to TRBD2. Germline CDR1 and CDR2: SNHLY and FYNNEI. Losses at the gene ends were 5 bases for V and 5 bases for J; bases not matched to a gene: 12. The CDR3 runs to 16 residues. This chain's CDR3 is CASSPIAGVKSETQYF. The CDR3 coding sequence is TGTGCCAGCAGTCCTATAGCGGGGGTCAAATCGGAGACCCAGTACTTC. The variable domain in full, with the rest retrieved from reference TRBV2 and TRBJ2-5, is EPEVTQTPSHQVTQMGQEVILRCVPISNHLYFYWYRQILGQKVEFLVSFYNNEISEKSEIFDDQFSVERPDGSNFTLKIRSTKLEDSAMYFCASSPIAGVKSETQYFGPGTRLLVL.

The gene calls are TRBV10-3 and TRBJ1-2; D gene ambiguous. CDR1 and CDR2 (germline): ENHRY, SYGVKD. V gave up 0 bases and J gave up 4 bases, with 9 bases separating them. This CDR3 contains 14 residues. This CDR3 is CAISESFGSYGYTF. The CDR3 coding sequence is TGTGCCATCAGTGAGTCGTTTGGTAGCTATGGCTACACCTTC.

The chain recombines TRBV6-5 with TRBJ2-5; TRBD2 matches at 9 bases. Trimming cost V 7 bases and J 4 bases; bases outside gene matches: 10. Germline CDR1 and CDR2: MNHEY and SVGAGI. This CDR3 is built from 15 residues. The CDR3 DNA follows: TGTGCCAGCACCCAAATAGCGGGAGAGCCAGAGACCCAGTACTTC. This gives the protein CASTQIAGEPETQYF.

J is TRBJ1-1 and V is TRBV6-1, with D tentatively TRBD1 (5 bases). With 1 base removed from V and 1 base from J, the gap between germline ends came to 10 bases. Germline V CDR1 and CDR2: MNHNS, SASEGT. The CDR3 spans 15 residues. CDR3 sequence: CASSEVPGPNTEAFF. CDR3 in DNA: TGTGCCAGCAGTGAAGTGCCGGGGCCGAACACTGAAGCTTTCTTT.

The rearrangement uses TRBV27 and TRBJ1-5; D is possibly TRBD1 (5 bases). The V gene's germline CDR1 is MNHEY and CDR2 SMNVEV (reference sequence). The CDR3 extends over 15 amino acids. Trimming removed 2 bases from V and 9 bases from J, with 17 bases in between. The CDR3 DNA reads as TGTGCCAGCAGTTTAGGCGGGGGTAGGGTATCGCCCCAGCATTTT. It translates to CASSLGGGRVSPQHF.

The chain uses TRBV9 and TRBJ2-1, with D possibly being TRBD2 (6 bases). Per germline, CDR1 SGDLS and CDR2 YYNGEE. The CDR3 has 14 amino acids. Between the trimmed V and J ends, which lost 2 bases and 4 bases, there was a span of 10 bases. Here the CDR3 DNA reads TGTGCCAGCAGCGTGCGGGGACCTTACAATGAGCAGTTCTTC. Translation: CASSVRGPYNEQFF.

This clone was detected once. The V and J genes are TRBV5-1 and TRBJ1-2; TRBD1 is a possible D gene (5 bases). The CDR3 is made up of 13 amino acids. The V end lost 0 bases, the J end lost 8 bases, and 11 bases lay between the germline ends. In germline, CDR1 is SGHRS, CDR2 YFSETQ. The CDR3 reads CASSLDRRSGYTF. The CDR3 DNA sequence: TGCGCCAGCAGCTTGGACAGGAGGTCGGGCTACACCTTC. The full variable domain, in which reference TRBV5-1 and TRBJ1-2 provide the parts outside the CDR3, is KAGVTQTPRYLIKTRGQQVTLSCSPISGHRSVSWYQQTPGQGLQFLFEYFSETQRNKGNFPGRFSGRQFSNSRSEMNVSTLELGDSALYLCASSLDRRSGYTFGSGTRLTVV.

The genes are TRBV7-2 and TRBJ2-7, with D perhaps matching TRBD2 (7 bases). Trimming removed 0 bases at V and 6 bases at J, with 9 bases between. Germline assignment: CDR1 SGHTA and CDR2 FQGNSA. This CDR3 region has 13 residues. The CDR3 nucleotides are TGTGCCAGCAGCTTAGCGGGGGGGCTCGAGCAGTACTTC. Translated, it gives CASSLAGGLEQYF. The full variable domain, rest sourced from reference TRBV7-2 and TRBJ2-7, is GAGVSQSPSNKVTEKGKDVELRCDPISGHTALYWYRQSLGQGLEFLIYFQGNSAPDKSGLPSDRFSAERTGGSVSTLTIQRTQQEDSAVYLCASSLAGGLEQYFGPGTRLTVT.

The chain carries TRBV30 and TRBJ1-2, with D perhaps matching TRBD1 (5 bases). This CDR3 is 12 amino acids long. V lost 4 bases and J 7 bases, leaving 13 bases between the germline ends. Germline CDR1 GTSNPN, CDR2 SVGIG (reference sequence). CDR3 sequence (DNA): TGTGCCTGGAATTCAGGGCAGGCTGGCTACACCTTC. Its protein product is CAWNSGQAGYTF.

The rearrangement links TRBV21-1 to TRBJ1-1. TRBV21-1 is designated a pseudogene. The CDR3 sequence is 15 residues long. The CDR3 loop reads CASSKVEGKRSEAFF. CDR3 DNA sequence: TGTGCCAGCAGCAAAGTTGAGGGGAAAAGGTCCGAAGCTTTCTTT.

V is TRBV4-1 and J is TRBJ2-5; possibly TRBD1 for D (6 bases). The CDR3 covers 14 residues. V lost 4 bases and J lost 5, with 14 bases in between. CDR1 MGHRA and CDR2 YSYEKL come from the germline V gene. The CDR3 region is CASSPRGIGETQYF. The CDR3, as DNA: TGCGCCAGCAGCCCCAGGGGAATAGGGGAGACCCAGTACTTC.

V gene TRBV7-2 combines with J gene TRBJ1-5; D gene unclear. Germline assignment: CDR1 SGHTA and CDR2 FQGNSA. With 1 base removed from V and 3 bases from J, the gap between germline ends came to 10 bases. The length of the CDR3 is 15 residues. The CDR3 DNA reads TGTGCCAGCAGCTTAGGAGGCCAGTCCAATCAGCCCCAGCATTTT. It is translated as CASSLGGQSNQPQHF.

J is TRBJ1-2 and V is TRBV6-1; no clear D. CDR3 size: 15 residues. The V and J ends lost 0 bases and 3 bases respectively, with 11 bases between them. Per the germline V gene, CDR1 is MNHNS and CDR2 is SASEGT. The CDR3 region has the DNA TGTGCCAGCAGTGAAGCGTCACCTGGGTACTATGGCTACACCTTC. Translating gives CASSEASPGYYGYTF.